This T cell receptor (beta chain) was recorded in a study of T cells in Graves' hyperthyroidism and ophthalmopathy. Regions amplified from RNA transcripts were the TCR beta CDR3 regions. HTBI primers were the set used in a first-round RT-PCR of the TCR CDR3. From the multiplex PCR reads, TCRdb called clonotypes with MiXCR, one entry per CDR3 protein. This table holds fewer than 850,000 distinct CDR3 sequences, roughly a sixth found once. The table lists this clonotype with a few counts. The CDR3 runs to 15 residues. V was clipped by 1 base and J by 7 bases; unmatched bases: 8. Germline loops: CDR1 MDHEN, CDR2 SYDVKM.

The sequence was obtained from a man over 45 with Graves' hyperthyroidism. Sequenced sample: blood. J is TRBJ2-7 and V is TRBV28; 9 bases are shared with TRBD1. The chain's CDR3 is CASSLSGTGSREQYF. As DNA, the CDR3 is TGTGCCAGCAGTTTATCCGGGACAGGGTCAAGGGAGCAGTACTTC.